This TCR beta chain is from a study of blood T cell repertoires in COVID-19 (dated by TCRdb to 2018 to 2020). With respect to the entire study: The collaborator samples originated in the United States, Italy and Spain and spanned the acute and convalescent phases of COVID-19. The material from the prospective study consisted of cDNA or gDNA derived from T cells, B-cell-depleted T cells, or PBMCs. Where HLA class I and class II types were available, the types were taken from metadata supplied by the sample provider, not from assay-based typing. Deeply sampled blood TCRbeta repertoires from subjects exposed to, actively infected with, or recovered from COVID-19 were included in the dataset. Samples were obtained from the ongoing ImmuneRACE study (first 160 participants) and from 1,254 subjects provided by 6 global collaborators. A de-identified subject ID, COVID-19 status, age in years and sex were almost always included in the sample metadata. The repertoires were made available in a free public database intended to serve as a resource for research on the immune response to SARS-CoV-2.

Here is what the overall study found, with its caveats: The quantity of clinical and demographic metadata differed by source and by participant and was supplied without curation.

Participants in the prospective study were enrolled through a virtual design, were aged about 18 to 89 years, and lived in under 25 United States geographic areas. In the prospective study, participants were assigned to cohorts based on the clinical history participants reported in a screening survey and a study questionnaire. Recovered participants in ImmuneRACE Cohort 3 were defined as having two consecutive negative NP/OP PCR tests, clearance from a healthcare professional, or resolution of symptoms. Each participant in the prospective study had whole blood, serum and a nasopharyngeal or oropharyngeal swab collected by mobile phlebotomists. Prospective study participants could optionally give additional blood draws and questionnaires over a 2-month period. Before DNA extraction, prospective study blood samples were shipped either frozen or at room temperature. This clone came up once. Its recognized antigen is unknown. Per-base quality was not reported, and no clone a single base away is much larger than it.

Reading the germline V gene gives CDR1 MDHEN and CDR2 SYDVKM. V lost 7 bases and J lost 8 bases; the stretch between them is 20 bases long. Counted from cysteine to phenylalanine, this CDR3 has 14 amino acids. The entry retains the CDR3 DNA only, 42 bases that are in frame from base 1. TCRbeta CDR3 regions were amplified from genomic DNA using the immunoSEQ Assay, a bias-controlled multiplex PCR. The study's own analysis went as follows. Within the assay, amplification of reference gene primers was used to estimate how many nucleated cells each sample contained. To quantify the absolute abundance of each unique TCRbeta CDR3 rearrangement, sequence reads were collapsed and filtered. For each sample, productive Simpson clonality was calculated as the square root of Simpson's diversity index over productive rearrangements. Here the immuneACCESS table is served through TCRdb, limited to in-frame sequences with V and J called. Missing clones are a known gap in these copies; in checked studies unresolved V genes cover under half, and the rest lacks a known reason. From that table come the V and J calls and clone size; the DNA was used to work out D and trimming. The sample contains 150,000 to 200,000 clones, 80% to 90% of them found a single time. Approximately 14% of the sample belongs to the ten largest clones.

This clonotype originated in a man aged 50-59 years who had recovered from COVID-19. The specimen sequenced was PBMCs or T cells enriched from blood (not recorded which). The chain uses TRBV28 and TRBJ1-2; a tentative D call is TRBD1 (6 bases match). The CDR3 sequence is CASNRAVGARGYTF. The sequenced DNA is TGTGCCAGCAATCGGGCAGTGGGGGCGAGGGGCTACACCTTC.